A single sample gave rise to the 32 T cell receptor beta chains below, sequenced in a study of cytomegalovirus exposure and HLA in healthy donors. The PCR ran on 60 Vbeta and 13 Jbeta primers. Clones were sequenced by immunoSEQ multiplex PCR, and TCRdb holds only the in-frame ones, with some missing. Altogether about 120,000 clones are present, 60% to 70% being singletons, with the ten largest covering roughly 9%. Material for sequencing was PBMCs. The receptor source for this set is a woman aged 35 to 49 in good health and CMV-seropositive.

The rearrangement joins TRBV19 to TRBJ2-2, with 9 bases lining up with TRBD2. V shed 7 bases and J 2 bases; nucleotides not matched to a gene: 5. The CDR3 has 15 residues. CDR1 and CDR2 from the germline V gene are LNHDA and SQIVND (reference sequence). The CDR3 DNA sequence: TGTGCCAGTACAAGACTAGCGGTCAACACCGGGGAGCTGTTTTTT. Translation gives CASTRLAVNTGELFF.

The chain has TRBV11-2 and TRBJ1-5; D remains ambiguous. CDR1 is SGHAT and CDR2 is FQNNGV in the germline V gene. This CDR3 region has 13 residues. Deletions cut 0 bases from V and 7 bases from J, with 7 bases between. In nucleotides, the CDR3 is TGTGCCAGCAGCTTAGAATCGGGGCAGCCCCAGCATTTT. Residues: CASSLESGQPQHF.

V and J are TRBV19 and TRBJ2-5; 15 bases are shared with TRBD2. Trimming at V came to 10 bases and at J to 2 bases, leaving 8 bases not matched to a gene. This CDR3 comprises 16 residues. Germline CDR1 and CDR2: LNHDA and SQIVND (reference sequence). The CDR3 sequence: CATRKGLAGGQETQYF. The CDR3 bases are TGTGCCACGCGAAAGGGACTAGCGGGAGGTCAAGAGACCCAGTACTTC.

The rearrangement uses TRBV27 and TRBJ2-7; tentative D call: TRBD2 (5 bases). The CDR3 consists of 13 residues. The V gene's germline CDR1 is MNHEY and CDR2 SMNVEV (reference sequence). V lost 4 bases, J lost 2 bases, and 9 bases lay in between. DNA of the CDR3: TGTGCCAGCAGTTCCGGGATAGCCTACGAGCAGTACTTC. Protein sequence: CASSSGIAYEQYF.

V gene TRBV15 combines with J gene TRBJ1-1, with D tentatively TRBD1 (5 bases). This CDR3 has 15 residues. V lost 5 bases and J 4 bases, leaving 17 bases between the germline ends. CDR1 and CDR2 from the germline V gene are LNHNV and YYDKDF (reference sequence). This CDR3 reads CATSPPREVPTEAFF. Here the CDR3 DNA reads TGTGCCACCAGCCCACCCAGGGAGGTTCCCACTGAAGCTTTCTTT.

V gene TRBV7-9 combines with J gene TRBJ1-1; TRBD1 is a possible D gene (6 bases). The V end was cut by 5 bases, the J end by 1 base, with 23 bases between. The CDR3 is made up of 18 amino acids. The germline V gene has CDR1 SEHNR and CDR2 FQNEAQ (reference sequence). The CDR3 DNA reads TGTGCCAGCAGCCCGGCCGCAGGGGTAGATGCTTGGAACACTGAAGCTTTCTTT. Translating gives CASSPAAGVDAWNTEAFF.

The chain uses TRBV7-8 and TRBJ1-1; 8 nucleotides line up with TRBD1. From germline, CDR1 is SGHVS and CDR2 FQNEAQ. The CDR3 totals 13 residues. V lost 1 base to trimming and J lost 8 bases; unmatched junction nucleotides: 3. The CDR3 nucleotides read TGTGCCAGCAGCTTAGGCTACAGGGGGGAAGCTTTCTTT. Protein product: CASSLGYRGEAFF.

The chain recombines TRBV27 with TRBJ1-5, with D hard to call. Germline-derived CDR1 and CDR2 are MNHEY and SMNVEV (reference sequence). The CDR3 totals 14 residues. V was shortened by 5 bases and J by 8 bases, with 16 bases between the two germline ends. The DNA for the CDR3 is TGTGCCAGCAGTCAGACATCGTCAGCTGAGCCCCAGCATTTT. It yields the protein CASSQTSSAEPQHF.

The J gene is TRBJ2-7, the V gene TRBV27; TRBD2 aligns across 11 bases. V shed 2 bases and J 3 bases; nucleotides not matched to a gene: 3. Germline-derived CDR1 and CDR2 are MNHEY and SMNVEV (reference sequence). The CDR3 is 15 residues long. The CDR3 loop is CASSLKTSGNYEQYF. The CDR3 coding sequence is TGTGCCAGCAGTTTAAAGACTAGCGGGAACTACGAGCAGTACTTC.

Only a few counts were recorded for this clone. V and J are TRBV6-5 and TRBJ2-3; the match to TRBD2 covers 10 bases. The CDR3 totals 15 residues. Looked up from germline, CDR1 is MNHEY and CDR2 is SVGAGI. After removal of 4 bases from V and 1 base from J, the junction contained 2 bases not matched to a gene. The CDR3 loop reads CASSFLAGGTDTQYF. DNA of the CDR3: TGTGCCAGCAGTTTCCTAGCGGGAGGCACAGATACGCAGTATTTT.

The gene calls are TRBV5-1 and TRBJ1-2; TRBD1 is a possible D gene (6 bases). From germline, CDR1 is SGHRS and CDR2 YFSETQ. V lost 4 bases to trimming and J lost 4 bases, with 20 bases between them. This CDR3 is built from 16 residues. DNA of the CDR3: TGCGCCAGCAGCCCGATGGGGGGGGGCAGCGTCTATGGCTACACCTTC. This encodes CASSPMGGGSVYGYTF.

This clone appeared once. The chain combines TRBV4-1 with TRBJ1-1; a possible D gene is TRBD1 (5 bases). In germline, CDR1 is MGHRA, CDR2 YSYEKL. The CDR3 runs to 20 residues. The V end lost 1 base, the J end lost 0 bases, and 24 bases lay between the germline ends. This chain's CDR3 is CASSQVLHNRWATLNTEAFF. CDR3 sequence (DNA): TGCGCCAGCAGCCAAGTTCTCCACAACAGGTGGGCAACGTTGAACACTGAAGCTTTCTTT.

In its sample, this clone was seen once. The CDR3 nucleotides read TGTGCCAGCAGCCCTGGGACAGCTCCTCCCCAGCATTTT. Its translation is CASSPGTAPPQHF. This chain joins TRBV7-9 and TRBJ1-5; 7 nucleotides agree with TRBD1. The CDR3 length is 13 residues. V lost 5 bases to trimming and J lost 10 bases; unmatched junction nucleotides: 8. Germline V gene sequence: CDR1 SEHNR, CDR2 FQNEAQ (reference sequence).

This sequence joins TRBV7-2 and TRBJ2-3, with 7 bases lining up with TRBD2. Trimming at V came to 4 bases and at J to 0 bases, leaving 10 bases not matched to a gene. The germline V gene encodes CDR1 SGHTA and CDR2 FQGNSA. This CDR3 comprises 17 residues. The CDR3: CASSYTPGTTSTDTQYF. The DNA for the CDR3 is TGTGCCAGCAGCTATACCCCCGGGACTACAAGCACAGATACGCAGTATTTT.

The genes are TRBV4-3 and TRBJ2-7; 10 bases are shared with TRBD2. The ends lost 0 bases at V and 2 bases at J; junction bases unmatched: 10. The CDR3 contains 18 residues. The germline CDR1 and CDR2 sequences are LGHNA and YSLEER. The CDR3 protein is CASSQDRSLLAGTYEQYF. The CDR3, as DNA: TGCGCCAGCAGCCAAGATCGGTCGTTACTAGCGGGAACCTACGAGCAGTACTTC.

The chain joins TRBV4-1 to TRBJ2-7; TRBD1 matches 9 bases. V gave up 3 bases and J gave up 1 base; unmatched junction bases: 4. The CDR3 extends over 15 amino acids. Germline V CDR1 and CDR2: MGHRA, YSYEKL. In nucleotides, the CDR3 is TGCGCCAGCAGCCATCGAGGGACAGGGTCCTACGAGCAGTACTTC. As protein: CASSHRGTGSYEQYF.

The chain combines TRBV28 with TRBJ2-3, with TRBD2 matching 7 bases. The ends lost 6 bases at V and 0 bases at J; junction bases unmatched: 15. The CDR3 is made up of 18 amino acids. The germline CDR1 and CDR2 sequences are MDHEN and SYDVKM. In DNA, the CDR3 is TGTGCCAGCAGCGAGAAGCGGCTAGCGGAAGCTAGCACAGATACGCAGTATTTT. Translated: CASSEKRLAEASTDTQYF.

The genes are TRBV5-4 and TRBJ2-1; TRBD2 is a possible D gene (6 bases). With 1 base removed from V and 7 bases from J, the gap between germline ends came to 21 bases. The CDR3 sequence is 17 residues long. CDR1 and CDR2 (germline): SGHNT, YYREEE (reference sequence). The CDR3 is CASSLTPAGLSYNEQFF. The CDR3 nucleotides read TGTGCCAGCAGCTTGACACCCGCGGGACTCTCTTATAATGAGCAGTTCTTC.

The chain combines TRBV9 with TRBJ2-1; D possibly corresponds to TRBD2 (6 bases). Per germline, CDR1 SGDLS and CDR2 YYNGEE. V was trimmed by 2 bases and J by 9 bases, leaving 15 bases between them. This CDR3 has 14 residues. The CDR3 region is CASSVGGGTGEQFF. For the CDR3, the DNA is TGTGCCAGCAGCGTGGGGGGAGGAACTGGTGAGCAGTTCTTC. Full variable domain (rest looked up from reference TRBV9 and TRBJ2-1): DSGVTQTPKHLITATGQRVTLRCSPRSGDLSVYWYQQSLDQGLQFLIQYYNGEERAKGNILERFSAQQFPDLHSELNLSSLELGDSALYFCASSVGGGTGEQFFGPGTRLTVL.

The chain employs TRBV6-5 and TRBJ2-1, with 9 bases fitting TRBD2. This CDR3 contains 14 residues. Germline V gene lookup returns CDR1 MNHEY and CDR2 SVGAGI. The junction had 5 bases not matched to a gene; V was cut back by 10 bases and J by 1 base. CDR3 DNA sequence: TGTGCCACAGTAGCGGGAGAGTCCTACAATGAGCAGTTCTTC. Amino acid sequence: CATVAGESYNEQFF.

Concerning this clone itself: An end of the junction differs from the germline gene, which may be a read error. The V call is TRBV7-7, the J call TRBJ2-3; no clear D gene. CDR1 and CDR2 from the germline V gene are SSHAT and FNYEAQ (reference sequence). This CDR3 comprises 14 residues. CDR3 loop: CASSPTQGTDTQYF. The DNA of the CDR3 is TGTGCTAGCAGCCCTACCCAGGGCACAGATACGCAGTATTTT.

This clone was found a few times. This rearrangement joins TRBV28 to TRBJ2-1; 8 nucleotides align to TRBD2. Germline V CDR1 and CDR2: MDHEN, SYDVKM. V lost 0 bases, J lost 2 bases, and 3 bases stayed unmatched. The CDR3 covers 16 residues. Here the CDR3 reads CASSLWGREAYNEQFF. Here the CDR3 DNA reads TGTGCCAGCAGTTTATGGGGGCGGGAGGCCTACAATGAGCAGTTCTTC.

The chain links TRBV19 to TRBJ2-7; 9 bases are shared with TRBD1. The CDR3 contains 18 residues. Germline CDR1 is LNHDA and CDR2 is SQIVND (reference sequence). V lost 5 bases and J lost 0; bases outside the gene matches: 14. In nucleotides, the CDR3 is TGTGCCAGTAGTTTCACAGGGGGCCGCGGGCACAGCTCCTACGAGCAGTACTTC. This encodes CASSFTGGRGHSSYEQYF.

The chain uses TRBV5-1 and TRBJ2-5; D call uncertain. Judging by the DNA end, TRBJ2-7 fits better; the J call may be wrong. CDR1 and CDR2 from the germline V gene are SGHRS and YFSETQ. This CDR3 has 15 residues. DNA for the CDR3: TGCGCCAGCAGACCGGCTGGCGGCAGCTCCTACGAGCAGTACTTC. Translation gives CASRPAGGSSYEQYF.

The V gene is TRBV5-4, the J gene TRBJ2-7; D perhaps matches TRBD2 (5 bases). V was clipped by 0 bases and J by 5 bases, with 21 bases between them. The CDR3 runs 17 residues. CDR1 is SGHNT and CDR2 is YYREEE in the germline V gene (reference sequence). The CDR3 region is CASSLGGFVGVEDEQYF. CDR3 bases: TGTGCCAGCAGCTTGGGAGGCTTTGTCGGGGTCGAGGACGAGCAGTACTTC. Variable domain in full (rest from reference TRBV5-4 and TRBJ2-7): ETGVTQSPTHLIKTRGQQVTLRCSSQSGHNTVSWYQQALGQGPQFIFQYYREEENGRGNFPPRFSGLQFPNYSSELNVNALELDDSALYLCASSLGGFVGVEDEQYFGPGTRLTVT.

The J gene is TRBJ1-2, the V gene TRBV19, with D perhaps TRBD1 (6 bases). This CDR3 contains 12 residues. Germline V lookup: CDR1 LNHDA, CDR2 SQIVND (reference sequence). Trimming removed 7 bases from V and 2 bases from J, with 8 bases in between. In nucleotides, the CDR3 is TGTGCCAGTATGACAGGAAACTATGGCTACACCTTC. It codes for CASMTGNYGYTF.

The chain combines TRBV7-9 with TRBJ2-3, with TRBD2 identical over 9 bases. CDR3 length: 16 residues. The germline V gene has CDR1 SEHNR and CDR2 FQNEAQ (reference sequence). V was pared by 3 bases and J by 1 base, with 5 bases of the junction left unmatched. The CDR3 DNA reads TGTGCCAGCAGCTTCAAAGCGGGAGGTGGCACAGATACGCAGTATTTT. Protein product: CASSFKAGGGTDTQYF.

The chain is built from TRBV5-4 and TRBJ2-5, with 10 positions matching TRBD2. This CDR3 has 15 residues. The V segment lost 4 bases and the J segment 5 bases; nucleotides outside the gene matches: 8. Per the germline V gene, CDR1 is SGHNT and CDR2 is YYREEE (reference sequence). CDR3 nucleotide sequence: TGTGCCAGCAGCGTCCAAGCGGGAGGGTTGGAGACCCAGTACTTC. Residues: CASSVQAGGLETQYF.

The J gene is TRBJ2-5, the V gene TRBV29-1; tentatively, D is TRBD2 (5 bases). CDR1 is SQVTM, CDR2 ANQGSEA, per germline. The ends were cut back, 6 bases at V and 0 bases at J, with 8 bases in the middle. This CDR3 comprises 12 residues. CDR3 in amino acids: CSVEGNQETQYF. The CDR3 coding sequence is TGCAGCGTAGAGGGAAACCAAGAGACCCAGTACTTC. The full variable domain, its missing parts supplied by reference TRBV29-1 and TRBJ2-5, is SAVISQKPSRDICQRGTSLTIQCQVDSQVTMMFWYRQQPGQSLTLIATANQGSEATYESGFVIDKFPISRPNLTFSTLTVSNMSPEDSSIYLCSVEGNQETQYFGPGTRLLVL.

This clone has only a few counts. The rearrangement uses TRBV5-1 and TRBJ2-7, with TRBD1 matching 8 bases. V was clipped by 5 bases and J by 5 bases; unmatched bases: 6. CDR3 length: 13 amino acids. Looked up from germline, CDR1 is SGHRS and CDR2 is YFSETQ. CDR3 sequence: CASRYDRGHEQYF. The DNA of the CDR3 is TGCGCCAGCAGATACGACAGGGGACACGAGCAGTACTTC.

The chain uses TRBV28 and TRBJ2-6; possibly TRBD2 for D (5 bases). The CDR3 contains 15 residues. Trimming removed 5 bases from V and 12 bases from J, with 20 bases in between. Germline V CDR1 and CDR2: MDHEN, SYDVKM. CDR3 sequence (DNA): TGTGCCAGCAGTCCCCGACAAGGAGGACTCGTCGTCCTGACTTTC. This encodes CASSPRQGGLVVLTF. Complete variable domain (other parts from reference TRBV28 and TRBJ2-6): DVKVTQSSRYLVKRTGEKVFLECVQDMDHENMFWYRQDPGLGLRLIYFSYDVKMKEKGDIPEGYSVSREKKERFSLILESASTNQTSMYLCASSPRQGGLVVLTFGAGSRLTVL.

V is TRBV4-2 and J is TRBJ2-7; D is perhaps TRBD1 (5 bases). Germline V gives CDR1 LGHNA, CDR2 YNFKEQ. This CDR3 has 14 amino acids. V was pared by 0 bases and J by 3 bases, with 9 bases between. CDR3 sequence: CASSQEGAFYEQYF. DNA for the CDR3: TGTGCCAGCAGCCAAGAAGGGGCATTCTACGAGCAGTACTTC.